This T cell receptor (beta chain) was retrieved from a study of tissue T cells after allogeneic stem cell transplantation. Comment on this clone: These gene names are mouse names. The read ends 1 residue before the CDR3 terminus; that terminus is restored from the germline J gene.

The trim removed 5 bases at V and 2 bases at J, leaving 6 bases unmatched. Germline loops: CDR1 SGHND, CDR2 FRSKSL. This CDR3 is 16 amino acids long. Clones were sequenced by immunoSEQ multiplex PCR, and TCRdb holds only the in-frame ones, with some missing. The data contain about 48,000 clones, roughly 75% of them singletons. The specimen was sorted cells pooled from one or two spleens. This chain joins TRBV15 and TRBJ2-3, with 11 bases fitting TRBD1. The sequence came from a pool of C57BL/6 mice in good health. The covered CDR3 bases are TGTGCCAGCAGTCGGGACAGGGGGAGGAATGCAGAAACGCTGTAT. Amino acid sequence: CASSRDRGRNAETLY. The complete CDR3 protein is CASSRDRGRNAETLYF.